This T cell receptor (beta chain) was documented in a study of control samples from healthy donors and cancer patients. Profiled with immunoSEQ multiplex PCR; TCRdb holds only in-frame clones, not every one. The sample has about 150,000 clones; 93% are singletons. V trimming: 2 bases; J trimming: 7 bases; junction bases outside the gene matches: 4. Germline V gene data show CDR1 as MDHEN and CDR2 as SYDVKM. CDR3 size: 14 residues. The sample comprised blood. The clonotype comes from a man aged 50 to 60 in good health. The chain links TRBV28 to TRBJ2-4, with 8 positions matching TRBD1. The CDR3 region has the DNA TGTGCCAGCAGTTTACCCCAGGGGGCCAACATTCAGTACTTC. Protein sequence: CASSLPQGANIQYF.